Listed below are T cell receptor beta chains from one sample, sequenced in a study of blood T cell repertoires in COVID-19. The assay was immunoSEQ multiplex PCR, and TCRdb's table has in-frame clones only and misses some. The table has 150,000 to 200,000 clones, roughly 79% seen once; the top ten hold 15% to 20%. The sequencing sample was made of peripheral blood. These TCRs come from a man aged 60-69 years with active or convalescent COVID-19. The conserved cysteine and the conserved F or W are not part of the CDR3 here.

TRBV2 | ASGSGGPYEQY
TRBV28 | ASSSGLSTDTQY
TRBV5-1 | ASSLDSKHLPYNEQF
TRBV2 | ASTSGQGVYEQY
TRBV6-5 | ASSYSTLTGNTIY
TRBV6-5 | ASSFLVAGGGDTQY
TRBV27 | ASSLSQGGNQPQH
TRBV27 | ASGSQGAF
TRBV19 | ASSGTGGVGSQPQH
TRBV7-2 | ASSLVTTGYNSPLH
TRBV5-1 | ASSGGGLAGEQY
TRBV5-1 | ASSPVGQGRGETQY
TRBV20-1 | SASHRNYEQY
TRBV28 | ASSFWTGGSYGYT
TRBV11-1 | ASSLSGGPYEQY
TRBV5-1 | ASSQTSGRHISNTGELF
TRBV5-1 | ASSLGLGGTGVNTEAF
TRBV9 | ASSRRADAGNTGELF